This TCR beta chain was sequenced during a study of response to subunit inactivated influenza vaccine. Study outcomes and limitations: The authors offered the suggestion that each seasonal influenza vaccination recruits few new T cells.

Note on this clonotype: Its antigen is still unknown.

CDR3 length: 13 amino acids. Trimming took off 6 bases at V and 7 bases at J, with 16 bases between the two ends. Germline-derived CDR1 and CDR2 are DFQATT and SNEGSKA (reference sequence). MiXCR, run by TCRdb on the RT-PCR reads, gives a single entry per CDR3 protein. This sample yields fewer than 800,000 distinct CDR3 sequences, of which about 15% are seen a single time; roughly 11% belongs to the top ten. The sample was PBMCs from blood, taken about 13 days after vaccination. This sequence was found in a man aged 45-65 years who received an inactivated influenza vaccine. V and J are TRBV20-1 and TRBJ2-1; D call uncertain. For the CDR3, the DNA is TGCAGTGCCTCATCGGCGGTCTGGAATGAGCAGTTCTTC. It translates to CSASSAVWNEQFF.